This is a list of T cell receptor beta chains from one sample in a study of blood T cell repertoires in COVID-19. Profiling relied on immunoSEQ multiplex PCR, and the TCRdb table lists in-frame clones only, not all of them. The sample has 300,000 to 400,000 clones, over 70% seen once. The sequencing input was peripheral blood. The receptors stem from a woman aged 45-65 years with COVID-19, enrolled during active disease. CDR3s leave out the opening cysteine and the closing phenylalanine or tryptophan. D genes are given only for firm matches.

TRBJ2-3,TRBV27,TRBD1,ASRPRQGTTTDTQY
TRBJ2-7,TRBV29-1,TRBD1,SVTSGTGSYEQY
TRBJ1-3,TRBV2,NA,ASSADSKATIY
TRBJ1-1,TRBV9,NA,ASPEDRNTEAF
TRBJ1-1,TRBV19,NA,ASSFMNTEAF
TRBJ1-2,TRBV28,NA,ASSITANYGYT
TRBJ2-1,TRBV11-2,TRBD2,ASSSVAGGGGEQF
TRBJ2-7,TRBV6-1,NA,ASSAYYTPEGVEQY
TRBJ2-2,TRBV3-1/TRBV3-2,TRBD2,ASSQEPLAGGPRGELF
TRBJ1-2,TRBV3-1/TRBV3-2,NA,ASSQDFRGLGGKNYGYT
TRBJ2-3,TRBV5-1,NA,ASSLGKAGLGTDTQY
TRBJ1-1,TRBV7-2,TRBD1,ASSFRDRGVEAF
TRBJ2-3,TRBV24-1,TRBD2,ATSDSTGSSGGPLDTQY
TRBJ1-5,TRBV12-5,NA,ASAGRGLQGQPQH
TRBJ2-1,TRBV5-4,TRBD2,ASSDKRLAEYNEQF
TRBJ1-6,TRBV19,NA,ASSIQGWSYNSPLH
TRBJ2-5,TRBV9,TRBD2,ASSVSGRAGGQETQY
TRBJ1-1,TRBV3-1/TRBV3-2,TRBD1,ASSRSTGGTEAF
TRBJ2-2,TRBV5-6,TRBD2,ASSLAGLAGETGELF
TRBJ2-7,TRBV10-3,TRBD1,AISDRQGEEQY
TRBJ2-7,TRBV7-7,TRBD1,ASSRTGSSYEQY
TRBJ2-7,TRBV18,TRBD2,ASSPYGGDNSYEQY
TRBJ1-2,TRBV18,TRBD1,ASSGTGPNYGYT
TRBJ1-3,TRBV19,TRBD1,ASSVTGTGGNTIY
TRBJ2-1,TRBV24-1,NA,ATSDLLLYNEQF
TRBJ2-7,TRBV4-3,TRBD2,ASSQRLAGFYEQY
TRBJ2-7,TRBV7-9,TRBD2,ASSSSEAGGRQQY
TRBJ2-2,TRBV28,NA,ASSLWSTGELF
TRBJ1-1,TRBV18,TRBD1,ASSLGQGNTEAF
TRBJ1-3,TRBV5-1,NA,ASSWEGSSGNTIY
TRBJ2-7,TRBV19,TRBD2,ASSMTSGRSAGEQY
TRBJ2-7,TRBV5-1,TRBD2,ASSPPTSGSSGEQY
TRBJ1-2,TRBV7-9,NA,ASSARQDNNYGYT
TRBJ1-2,TRBV5-6,NA,ASRPNTGNYGYT
TRBJ2-7,TRBV12-3/TRBV12-4,NA,ASSLDGSYEQY
TRBJ1-5,TRBV19,NA,ASTAGRMWDNQPQH
TRBJ2-3,TRBV5-1,TRBD2,ASSYGTSGRTDTQY
TRBJ2-6,TRBV27,NA,ASSSYSGANVLT
TRBJ2-7,TRBV5-6,TRBD1,ASSSDRAGYEQY
TRBJ2-1,TRBV9,NA,ASSVESSPVLNEQF
TRBJ2-7,TRBV3-1/TRBV3-2,TRBD1,ASSQKDGDRADEQY
TRBJ2-7,TRBV6-1,NA,ASSENRQGYEQY
TRBJ2-7,TRBV11-2,NA,ASSPWGVTFGEQY
TRBJ2-2,TRBV10-3,NA,AISDSGNTGELF
TRBJ2-7,TRBV11-3,NA,ASSAANPYEQY
TRBJ1-1,TRBV29-1,TRBD1,SVGGQVNTEAF
TRBJ1-1,TRBV27,NA,ASSYTQDSNTEAF
TRBJ2-5,TRBV3-1/TRBV3-2,TRBD1,ASSPLLGRTGRQETQY
TRBJ1-1,TRBV2,TRBD1,ASSELDRGGTEAF
TRBJ1-4,TRBV2,NA,ASSQMALPNEKLF